This T cell receptor (beta chain) was identified during a study of cytomegalovirus exposure and HLA in healthy donors. Study-wide points: TCR association rates varied by HLA locus in a later analysis, with DRB1 highest and HLA-C lowest.

CDR1 is MNHEY and CDR2 is SVGAGI in the germline V gene. V was cut by 2 bases and J by 1 base, with 8 bases left in between. The CDR3 contains 14 residues. This PCR relied on a set of 60 Vbeta primers and 13 Jbeta primers. Profiled with immunoSEQ multiplex PCR; TCRdb holds only in-frame clones, not every one. The repertoire holds about 120,000 clones, with 10% to 13% as singletons. This clone was found a few times. Its antigen is currently unknown. The sequence derives from a young woman in good health and CMV-seropositive. Sequencing used PBMCs. The chain combines TRBV6-5 with TRBJ1-1; unclear D gene. This CDR3 is CASSYAMRNTEAFF. The CDR3 DNA follows: TGTGCCAGCAGTTACGCCATGAGGAACACTGAAGCTTTCTTT.